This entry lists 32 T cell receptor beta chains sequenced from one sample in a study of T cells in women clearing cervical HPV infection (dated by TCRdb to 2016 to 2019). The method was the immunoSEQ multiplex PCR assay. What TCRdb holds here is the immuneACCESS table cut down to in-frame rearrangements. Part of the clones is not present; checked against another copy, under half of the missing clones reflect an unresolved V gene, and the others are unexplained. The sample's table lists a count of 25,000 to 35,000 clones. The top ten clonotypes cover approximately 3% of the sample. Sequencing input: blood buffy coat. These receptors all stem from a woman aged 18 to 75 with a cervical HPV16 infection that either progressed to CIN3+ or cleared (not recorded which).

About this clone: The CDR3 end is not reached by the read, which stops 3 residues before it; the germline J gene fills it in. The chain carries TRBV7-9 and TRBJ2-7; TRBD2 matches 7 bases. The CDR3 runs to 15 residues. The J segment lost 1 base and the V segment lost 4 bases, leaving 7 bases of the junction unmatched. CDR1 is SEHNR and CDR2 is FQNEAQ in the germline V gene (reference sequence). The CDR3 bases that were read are TGTGCCAGCAGCTCCTCCCAGGGAGGGTCCTACGAG. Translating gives CASSSSQGGSYE. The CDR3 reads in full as CASSSSQGGSYEQYF.

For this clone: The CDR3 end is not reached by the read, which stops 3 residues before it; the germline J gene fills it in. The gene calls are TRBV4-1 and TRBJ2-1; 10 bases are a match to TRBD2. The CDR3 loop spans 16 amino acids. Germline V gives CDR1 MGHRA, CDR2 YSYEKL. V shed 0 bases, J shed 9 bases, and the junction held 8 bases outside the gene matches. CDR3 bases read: TGCGCCAGCAGCCAAGATCGGAGCGGGAGGGCCTCTGAG. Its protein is CASSQDRSGRASE. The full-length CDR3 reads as CASSQDRSGRASEQFF.

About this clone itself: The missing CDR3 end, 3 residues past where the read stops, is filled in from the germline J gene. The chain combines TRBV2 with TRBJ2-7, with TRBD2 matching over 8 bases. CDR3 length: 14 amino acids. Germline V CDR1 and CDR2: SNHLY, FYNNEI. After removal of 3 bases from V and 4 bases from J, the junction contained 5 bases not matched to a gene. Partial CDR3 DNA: TGTGCCAGCAGTGAGAGCGGGAGTCTGTACGAG. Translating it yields CASSESGSLYE. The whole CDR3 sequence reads CASSESGSLYEQYF.

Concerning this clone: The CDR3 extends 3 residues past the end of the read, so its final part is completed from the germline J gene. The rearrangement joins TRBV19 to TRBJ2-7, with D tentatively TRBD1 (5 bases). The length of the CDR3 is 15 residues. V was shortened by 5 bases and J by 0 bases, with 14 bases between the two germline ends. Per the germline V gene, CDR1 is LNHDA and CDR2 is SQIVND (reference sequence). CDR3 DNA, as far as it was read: TGTGCCAGTAGTGAGCGACAGTCTCCCTCCTACGAG. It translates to CASSERQSPSYE. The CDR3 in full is CASSERQSPSYEQYF.

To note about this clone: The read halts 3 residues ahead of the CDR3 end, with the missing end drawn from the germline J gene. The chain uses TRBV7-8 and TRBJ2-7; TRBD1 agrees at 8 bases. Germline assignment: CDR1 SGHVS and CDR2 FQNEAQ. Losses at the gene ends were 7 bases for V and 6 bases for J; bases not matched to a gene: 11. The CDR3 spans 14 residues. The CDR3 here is CASTLYRGDREQYF. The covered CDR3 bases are TGTGCCAGCACCCTATACAGGGGGGATCGCGAG.

The part of the CDR3 DNA that was read is TGCGCCAGCAGCCATGACAGGGTGGGCGATGGC. This codes for CASSHDRVGDG. The entire CDR3 protein reads CASSHDRVGDGYTF. This rearrangement joins TRBV4-1 to TRBJ1-2, with 7 bases identical to TRBD1. With the read ending 3 residues before the CDR3 end, the germline J gene is used to fill in that end. Trimming removed 3 bases from V and 6 bases from J; junction bases left unmatched: 7. The CDR3 contains 14 residues. The germline V gene encodes CDR1 MGHRA and CDR2 YSYEKL.

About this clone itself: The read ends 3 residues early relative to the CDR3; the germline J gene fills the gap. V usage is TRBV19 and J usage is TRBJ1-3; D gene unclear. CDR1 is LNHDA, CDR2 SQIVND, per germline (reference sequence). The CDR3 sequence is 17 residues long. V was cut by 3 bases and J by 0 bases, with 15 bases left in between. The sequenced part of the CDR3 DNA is TGTGCCAGTAGTATCCCCGACAACTTGAGCTCTGGAAACACC. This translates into CASSIPDNLSSGNT. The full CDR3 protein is CASSIPDNLSSGNTIYF.

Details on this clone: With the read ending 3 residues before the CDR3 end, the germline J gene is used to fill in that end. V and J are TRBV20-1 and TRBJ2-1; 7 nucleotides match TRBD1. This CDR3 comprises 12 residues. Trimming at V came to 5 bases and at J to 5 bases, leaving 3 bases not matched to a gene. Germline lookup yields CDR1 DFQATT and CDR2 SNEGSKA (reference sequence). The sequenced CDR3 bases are TGCAGTGCTGACAGGGATGACAATGAG. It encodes CSADRDDNE. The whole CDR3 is CSADRDDNEQFF.

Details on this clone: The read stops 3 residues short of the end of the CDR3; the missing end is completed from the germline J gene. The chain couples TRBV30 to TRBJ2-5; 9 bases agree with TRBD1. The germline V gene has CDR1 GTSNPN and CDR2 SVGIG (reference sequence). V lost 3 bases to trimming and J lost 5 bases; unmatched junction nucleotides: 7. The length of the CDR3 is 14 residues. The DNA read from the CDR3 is TGTGCCTGGAGAGCGGACAGGGGTTATGAGACC. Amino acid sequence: CAWRADRGYET. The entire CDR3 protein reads CAWRADRGYETQYF.

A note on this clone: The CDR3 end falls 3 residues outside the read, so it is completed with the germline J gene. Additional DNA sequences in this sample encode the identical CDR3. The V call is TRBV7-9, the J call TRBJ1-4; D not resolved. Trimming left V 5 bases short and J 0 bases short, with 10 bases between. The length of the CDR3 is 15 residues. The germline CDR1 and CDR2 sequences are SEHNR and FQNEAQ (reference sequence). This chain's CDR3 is CASSGRASTNEKLFF. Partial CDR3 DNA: TGTGCCAGCAGCGGGCGAGCCTCAACTAATGAAAAA.

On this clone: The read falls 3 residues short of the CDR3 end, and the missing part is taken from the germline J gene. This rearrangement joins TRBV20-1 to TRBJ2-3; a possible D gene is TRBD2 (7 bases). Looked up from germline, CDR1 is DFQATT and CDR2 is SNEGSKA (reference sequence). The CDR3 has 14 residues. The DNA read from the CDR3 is TGCAGTGCTAGAGATCCGGGGGGCGAGGAGACG. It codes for CSARDPGGEET. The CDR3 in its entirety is CSARDPGGEETQYF.

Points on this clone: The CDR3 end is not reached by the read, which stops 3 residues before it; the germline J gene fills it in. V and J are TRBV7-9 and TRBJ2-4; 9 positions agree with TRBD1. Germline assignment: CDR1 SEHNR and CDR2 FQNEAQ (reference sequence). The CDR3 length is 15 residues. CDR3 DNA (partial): TGTGCCAGCAGCCCTGGACAGGGGCCTATCTATGGT. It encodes CASSPGQGPIYG. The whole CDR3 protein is CASSPGQGPIYGQYF. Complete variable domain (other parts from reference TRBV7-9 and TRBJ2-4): DTGVSQNPRHKITKRGQNVTFRCDPISEHNRLYWYRQTLGQGPEFLTYFQNEAQLEKSRLLSDRFSAERPKGSFSTLEIQRTEQGDSAMYLCASSPGQGPIYGQYFGAGTRLSVL.

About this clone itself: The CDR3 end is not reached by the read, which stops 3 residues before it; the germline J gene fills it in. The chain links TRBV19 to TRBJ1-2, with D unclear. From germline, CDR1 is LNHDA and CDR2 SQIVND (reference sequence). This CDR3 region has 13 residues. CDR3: CASSSRRPYDYTF. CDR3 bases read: TGTGCCAGTAGTTCTAGACGCCCCTACGAC.

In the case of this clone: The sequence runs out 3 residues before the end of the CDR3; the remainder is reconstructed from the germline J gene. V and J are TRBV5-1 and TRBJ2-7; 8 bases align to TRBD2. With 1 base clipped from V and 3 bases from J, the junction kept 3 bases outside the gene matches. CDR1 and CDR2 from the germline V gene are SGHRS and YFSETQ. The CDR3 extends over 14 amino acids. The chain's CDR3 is CASSLPGGLYEQYF. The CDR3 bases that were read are TGCGCCAGCAGCTTGCCGGGGGGGCTCTACGAG.

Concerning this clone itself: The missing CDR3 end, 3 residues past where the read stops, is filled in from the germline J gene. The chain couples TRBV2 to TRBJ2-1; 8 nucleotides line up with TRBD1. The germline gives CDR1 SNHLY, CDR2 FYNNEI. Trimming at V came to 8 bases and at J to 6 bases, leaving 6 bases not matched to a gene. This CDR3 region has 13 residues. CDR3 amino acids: CASFQGAANEQFF. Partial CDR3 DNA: TGTGCCAGCTTCCAGGGGGCGGCCAATGAG.

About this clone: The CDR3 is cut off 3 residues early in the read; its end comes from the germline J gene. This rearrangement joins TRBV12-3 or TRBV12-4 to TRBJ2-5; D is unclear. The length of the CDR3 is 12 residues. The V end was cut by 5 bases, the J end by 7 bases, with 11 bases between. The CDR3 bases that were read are TGTGCCAGCAGTCCTACCCCCGGGACC. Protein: CASSPTPGT. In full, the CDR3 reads CASSPTPGTQYF.

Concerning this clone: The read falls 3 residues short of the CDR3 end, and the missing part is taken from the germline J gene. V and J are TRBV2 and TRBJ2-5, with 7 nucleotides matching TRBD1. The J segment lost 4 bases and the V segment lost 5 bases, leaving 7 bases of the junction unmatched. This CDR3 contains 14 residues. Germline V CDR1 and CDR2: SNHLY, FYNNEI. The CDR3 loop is CASSSTGSVETQYF. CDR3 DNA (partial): TGTGCCAGCAGTTCGACAGGGTCGGTAGAGACC.

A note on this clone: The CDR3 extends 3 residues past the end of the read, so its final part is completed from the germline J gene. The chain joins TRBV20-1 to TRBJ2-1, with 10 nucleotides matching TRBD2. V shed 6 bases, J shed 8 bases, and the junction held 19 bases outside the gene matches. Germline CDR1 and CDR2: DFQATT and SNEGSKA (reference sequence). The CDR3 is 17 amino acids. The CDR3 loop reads CSAHTQTTSGTRDEQFF. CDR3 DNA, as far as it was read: TGCAGTGCCCACACTCAAACCACTAGCGGGACCCGGGATGAG.

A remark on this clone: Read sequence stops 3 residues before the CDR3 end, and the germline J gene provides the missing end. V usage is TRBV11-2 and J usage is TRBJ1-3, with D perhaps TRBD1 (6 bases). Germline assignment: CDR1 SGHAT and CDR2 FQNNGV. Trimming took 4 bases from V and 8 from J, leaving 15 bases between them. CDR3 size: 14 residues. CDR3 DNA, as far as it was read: TGTGCCAGCAGCTCCATTCGGGACATTTACACC. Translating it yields CASSSIRDIYT. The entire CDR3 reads CASSSIRDIYTIYF.

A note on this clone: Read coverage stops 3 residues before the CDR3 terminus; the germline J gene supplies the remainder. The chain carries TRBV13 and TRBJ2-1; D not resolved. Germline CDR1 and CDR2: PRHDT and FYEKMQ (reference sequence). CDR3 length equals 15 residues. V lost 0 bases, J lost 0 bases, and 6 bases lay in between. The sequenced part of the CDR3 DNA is TGTGCCAGCAGCTTAGGACCTACCTCCTACAATGAG. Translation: CASSLGPTSYNE. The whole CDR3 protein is CASSLGPTSYNEQFF.

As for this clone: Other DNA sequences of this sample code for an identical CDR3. CDR3 sequence reads: CSASDTYEQYF. The CDR3 bases that were read are TGCAGTGCTAGTGACACCTACGAG. The gene calls are TRBV20-1 and TRBJ2-7; unclear D gene. The read ends 3 residues before the CDR3 terminus; that terminus is restored from the germline J gene. From germline, CDR1 is DFQATT and CDR2 SNEGSKA (reference sequence). The V end was cut by 3 bases, the J end by 2 bases, with 5 bases between. This CDR3 contains 11 residues.

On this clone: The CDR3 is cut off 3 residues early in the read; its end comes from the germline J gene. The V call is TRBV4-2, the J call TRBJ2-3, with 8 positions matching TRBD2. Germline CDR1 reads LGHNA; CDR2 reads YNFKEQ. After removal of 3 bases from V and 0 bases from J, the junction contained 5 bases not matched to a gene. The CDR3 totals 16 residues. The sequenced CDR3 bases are TGTGCCAGCAGCCAGCCCGAGCGGGGGAGCACAGATACG. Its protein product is CASSQPERGSTDT. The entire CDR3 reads CASSQPERGSTDTQYF.

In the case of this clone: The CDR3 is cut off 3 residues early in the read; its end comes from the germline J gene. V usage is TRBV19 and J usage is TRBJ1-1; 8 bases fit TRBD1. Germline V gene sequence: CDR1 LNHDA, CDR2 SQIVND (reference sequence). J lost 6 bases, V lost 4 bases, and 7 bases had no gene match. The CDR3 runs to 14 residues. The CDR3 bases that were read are TGTGCCAGTAGTAGCTCATGGGACAGGCCTGAA. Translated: CASSSSWDRPE. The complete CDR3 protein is CASSSSWDRPEAFF.

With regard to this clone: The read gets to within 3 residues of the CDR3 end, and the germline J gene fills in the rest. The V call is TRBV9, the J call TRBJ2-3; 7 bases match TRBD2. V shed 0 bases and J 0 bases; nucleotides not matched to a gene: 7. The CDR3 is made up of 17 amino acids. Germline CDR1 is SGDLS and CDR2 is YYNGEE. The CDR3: CASSVVGGTTSTDTQYF. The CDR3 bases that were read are TGTGCCAGCAGCGTAGTCGGGGGGACTACAAGCACAGATACG.

The sequenced CDR3 bases are TGTGCCAGCAGTGAATGGCAGGGGTCGGGTCTAGGGTATGGC. As protein: CASSEWQGSGLGYG. The CDR3, in full, reads CASSEWQGSGLGYGYTF. The V call is TRBV25-1, the J call TRBJ1-2; tentative D call: TRBD1 (6 bases). The read stops 3 residues short of the end of the CDR3; the missing end is completed from the germline J gene. The germline CDR1 and CDR2 sequences are MGHDK and SYGVNS. The V and J ends lost 1 base and 5 bases respectively, with 20 bases between them. This CDR3 has 17 residues.

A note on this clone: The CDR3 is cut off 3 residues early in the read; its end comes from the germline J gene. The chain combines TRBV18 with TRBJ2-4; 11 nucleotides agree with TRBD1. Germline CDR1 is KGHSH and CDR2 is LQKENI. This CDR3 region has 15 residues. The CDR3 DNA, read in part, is TGTGCCAGCTCACCTCACCGGGACAGGGGGTTTGGT. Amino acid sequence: CASSPHRDRGFG. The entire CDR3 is CASSPHRDRGFGQYF.

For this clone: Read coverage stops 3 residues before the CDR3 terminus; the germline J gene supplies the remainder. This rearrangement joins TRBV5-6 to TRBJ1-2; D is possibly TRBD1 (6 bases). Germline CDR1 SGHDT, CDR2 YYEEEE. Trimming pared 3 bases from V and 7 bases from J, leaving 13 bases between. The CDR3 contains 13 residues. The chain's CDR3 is CASSSLDRSGYTF. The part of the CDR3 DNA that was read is TGTGCCAGCAGCTCTCTAGACAGGTCTGGC.

The CDR3 DNA, read in part, is TGTGCCAGCAGCCCGAGAGACCAGGGGGATGAG. This encodes CASSPRDQGDE. The CDR3 reads in full as CASSPRDQGDEQFF. The chain combines TRBV9 with TRBJ2-1; TRBD1 matches at 7 bases. Coverage ceases 3 residues before the CDR3 finishes, and the germline J gene fills in the end. Germline V gene data show CDR1 as SGDLS and CDR2 as YYNGEE. V shed 4 bases, J shed 8 bases, and the junction held 9 bases outside the gene matches. The CDR3 totals 14 residues.

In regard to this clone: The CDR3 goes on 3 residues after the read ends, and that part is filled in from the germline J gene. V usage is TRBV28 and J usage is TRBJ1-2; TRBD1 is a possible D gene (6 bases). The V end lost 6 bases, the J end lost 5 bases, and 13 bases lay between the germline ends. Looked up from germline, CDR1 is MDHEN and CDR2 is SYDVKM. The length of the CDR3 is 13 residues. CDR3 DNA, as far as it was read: TGTGCCAGCAGGCATAACAGGGATTATGGC. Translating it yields CASRHNRDYG. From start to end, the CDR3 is CASRHNRDYGYTF.

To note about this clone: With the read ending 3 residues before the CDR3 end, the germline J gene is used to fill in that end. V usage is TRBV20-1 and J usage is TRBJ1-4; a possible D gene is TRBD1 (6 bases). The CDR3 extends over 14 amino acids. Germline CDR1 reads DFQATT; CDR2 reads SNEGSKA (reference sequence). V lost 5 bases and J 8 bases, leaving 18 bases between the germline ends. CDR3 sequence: CSAPTRGAREKLFF. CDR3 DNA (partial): TGCAGTGCTCCTACCCGGGGGGCCAGGGAAAAA.

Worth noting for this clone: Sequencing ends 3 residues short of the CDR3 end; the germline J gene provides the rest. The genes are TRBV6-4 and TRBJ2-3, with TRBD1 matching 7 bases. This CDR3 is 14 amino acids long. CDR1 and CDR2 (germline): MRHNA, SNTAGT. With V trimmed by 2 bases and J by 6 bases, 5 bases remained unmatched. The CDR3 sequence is CASSDLTGEDTQYF. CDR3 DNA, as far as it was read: TGTGCCAGCAGTGACCTCACAGGGGAGGATACG.

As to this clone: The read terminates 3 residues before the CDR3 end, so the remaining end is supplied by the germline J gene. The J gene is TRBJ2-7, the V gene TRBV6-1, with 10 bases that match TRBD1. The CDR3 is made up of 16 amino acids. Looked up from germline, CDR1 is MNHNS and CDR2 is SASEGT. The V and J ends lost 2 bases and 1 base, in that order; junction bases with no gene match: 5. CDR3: CASSELPGQGSYEQYF. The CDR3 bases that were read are TGTGCCAGCAGTGAACTACCGGGACAGGGGTCCTACGAG.